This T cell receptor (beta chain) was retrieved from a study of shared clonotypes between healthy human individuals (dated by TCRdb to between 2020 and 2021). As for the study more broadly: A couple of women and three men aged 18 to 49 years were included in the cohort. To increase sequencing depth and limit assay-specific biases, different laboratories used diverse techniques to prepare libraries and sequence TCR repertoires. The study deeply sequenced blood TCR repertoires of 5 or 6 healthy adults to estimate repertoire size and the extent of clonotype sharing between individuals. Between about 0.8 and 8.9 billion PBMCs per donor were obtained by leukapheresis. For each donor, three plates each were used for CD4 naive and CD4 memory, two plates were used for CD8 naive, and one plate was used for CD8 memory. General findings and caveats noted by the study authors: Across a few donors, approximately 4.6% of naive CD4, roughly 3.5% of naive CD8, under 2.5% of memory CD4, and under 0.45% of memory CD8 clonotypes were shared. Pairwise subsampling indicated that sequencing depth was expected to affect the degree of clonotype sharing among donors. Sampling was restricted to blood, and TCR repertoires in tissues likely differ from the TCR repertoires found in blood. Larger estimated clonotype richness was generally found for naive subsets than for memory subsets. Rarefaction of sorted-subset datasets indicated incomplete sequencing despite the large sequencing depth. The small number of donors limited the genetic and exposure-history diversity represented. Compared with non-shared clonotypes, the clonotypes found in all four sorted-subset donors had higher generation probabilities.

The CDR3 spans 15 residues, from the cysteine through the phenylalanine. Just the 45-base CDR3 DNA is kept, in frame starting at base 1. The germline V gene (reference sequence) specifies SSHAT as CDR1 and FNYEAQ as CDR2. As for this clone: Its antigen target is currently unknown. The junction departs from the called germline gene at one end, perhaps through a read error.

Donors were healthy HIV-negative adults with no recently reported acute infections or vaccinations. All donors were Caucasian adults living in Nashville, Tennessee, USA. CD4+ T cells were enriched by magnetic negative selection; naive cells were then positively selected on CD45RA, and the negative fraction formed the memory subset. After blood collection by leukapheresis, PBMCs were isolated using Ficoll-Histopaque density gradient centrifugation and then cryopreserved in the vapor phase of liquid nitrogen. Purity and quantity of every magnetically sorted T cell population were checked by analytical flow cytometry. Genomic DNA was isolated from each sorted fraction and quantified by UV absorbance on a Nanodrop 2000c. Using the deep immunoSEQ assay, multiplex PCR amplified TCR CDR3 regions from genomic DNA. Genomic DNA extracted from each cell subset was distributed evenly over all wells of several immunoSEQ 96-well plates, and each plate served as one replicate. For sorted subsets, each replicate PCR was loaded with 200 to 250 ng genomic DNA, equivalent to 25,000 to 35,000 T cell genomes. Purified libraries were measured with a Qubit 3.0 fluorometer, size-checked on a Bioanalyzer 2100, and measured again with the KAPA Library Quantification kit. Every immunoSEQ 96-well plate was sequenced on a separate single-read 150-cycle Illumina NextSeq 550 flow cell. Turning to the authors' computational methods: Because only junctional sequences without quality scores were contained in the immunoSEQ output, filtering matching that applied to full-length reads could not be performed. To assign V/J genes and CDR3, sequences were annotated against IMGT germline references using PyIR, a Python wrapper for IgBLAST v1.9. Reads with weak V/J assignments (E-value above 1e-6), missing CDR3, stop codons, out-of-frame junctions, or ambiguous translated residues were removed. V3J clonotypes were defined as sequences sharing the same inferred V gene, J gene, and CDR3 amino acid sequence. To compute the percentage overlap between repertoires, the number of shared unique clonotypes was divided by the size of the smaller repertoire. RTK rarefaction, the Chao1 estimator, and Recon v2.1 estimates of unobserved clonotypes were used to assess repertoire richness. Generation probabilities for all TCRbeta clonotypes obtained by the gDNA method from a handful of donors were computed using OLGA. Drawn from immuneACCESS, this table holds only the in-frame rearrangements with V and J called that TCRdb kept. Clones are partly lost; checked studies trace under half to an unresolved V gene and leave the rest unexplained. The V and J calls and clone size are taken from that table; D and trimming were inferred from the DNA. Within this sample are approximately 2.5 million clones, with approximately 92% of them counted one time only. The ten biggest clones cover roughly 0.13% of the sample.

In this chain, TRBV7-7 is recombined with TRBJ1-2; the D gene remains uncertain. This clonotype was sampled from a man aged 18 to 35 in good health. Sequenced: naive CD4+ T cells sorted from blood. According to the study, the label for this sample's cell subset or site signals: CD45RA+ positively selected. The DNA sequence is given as TGTGCTAGCAGCTTAGCGCCGCAAGGGTTCTATGGCTACACCTTC. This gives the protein CASSLAPQGFYGYTF. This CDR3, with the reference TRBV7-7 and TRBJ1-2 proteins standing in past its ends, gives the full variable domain GAGVSQSPRYKVTKRGQDVTLRCDPISSHATLYWYQQALGQGPEFLTYFNYEAQPDKSGLPSDRFSAERPEGSISTLTIQRTEQRDSAMYRCASSLAPQGFYGYTFGSGTRLTVV.